The 20 T cell receptor beta chains below all came from one sample that was sequenced in a study of identical twins. Each CDR3 protein is one row after TCRdb ran MiXCR on the 5' RACE reads. Of about 470,000 distinct CDR3 sequences listed, 20% to 25% are singletons. The data were also submitted as part of a second study, on T cells expressing NK-cell markers.

The sample consisted of CD4+ T cells sorted from blood. These receptors were taken from a woman in her late teens or twenties in good health.

This chain uses TRBV12-3 or TRBV12-4 with TRBJ2-6, with D possibly being TRBD2 (5 bases). The CDR3 covers 16 residues. Trimming pared 7 bases from V and 4 bases from J, leaving 17 bases between. In DNA form, the CDR3 reads TGTGCCAGCATACAAGCGGAGATATGGGGGGCCAACGTCCTGACTTTC. This sequence encodes CASIQAEIWGANVLTF.

This clonotype has a handful of counts. The chain recombines TRBV2 with TRBJ2-5; D is uncertain. Germline V gene lookup returns CDR1 SNHLY and CDR2 FYNNEI. The germline V and J ends were trimmed by 8 bases and 4 bases, with 8 bases remaining between them. The CDR3 extends over 11 amino acids. CDR3 sequence reads: CASLVAETQYF. The CDR3 bases are TGTGCCAGCTTGGTCGCAGAGACCCAGTACTTC.

The chain couples TRBV11-2 to TRBJ2-2; TRBD1 matches at 10 bases. CDR1 is SGHAT and CDR2 is FQNNGV in the germline V gene. V lost 10 bases to trimming and J lost 7 bases; unmatched junction nucleotides: 15. This CDR3 contains 16 residues. The CDR3 here is CATQERRTGGHGELFF. CDR3 DNA sequence: TGTGCCACTCAGGAGAGGAGGACAGGGGGACACGGGGAGCTGTTTTTT.

This clonotype was recorded a few times. CDR3 DNA sequence: TGTGCCATCAGTGAGTCCTTGGCGGGGGGGAAGACCCAGTACTTC. Translating gives CAISESLAGGKTQYF. This chain connects TRBV10-3 to TRBJ2-5, with 9 bases identical to TRBD2. J lost 6 bases, V lost 0 bases, and 5 bases had no gene match. The length of the CDR3 is 15 residues. The germline V gene encodes CDR1 ENHRY and CDR2 SYGVKD.

The sample holds a few counts of this clonotype. The chain links TRBV20-1 to TRBJ2-1; possible D gene TRBD2, 5 bases. Trimming pared 1 base from V and 15 bases from J, leaving 19 bases between. The CDR3 runs to 13 residues. Germline V CDR1 and CDR2: DFQATT, SNEGSKA (reference sequence). The CDR3 loop reads CSARVSLAKPPFF. The DNA for the CDR3 is TGCAGTGCTAGAGTTTCGCTAGCCAAACCCCCGTTCTTC.

Only a few counts were recorded for this clonotype. The J gene is TRBJ1-1, the V gene TRBV12-3 or TRBV12-4, with D unresolved. The length of the CDR3 is 11 residues. V was trimmed by 2 bases and J by 8 bases, leaving 6 bases between them. CDR3 loop: CASSLWGEAFF. The CDR3 region has the DNA TGTGCCAGCAGTTTATGGGGAGAAGCTTTCTTT.

This clonotype showed up just a few times. The chain has TRBV5-1 and TRBJ2-3; D uncertain. Between the trimmed V and J ends, which lost 0 bases and 2 bases, there was a span of 13 bases. CDR1 SGHRS and CDR2 YFSETQ come from the germline V gene. The CDR3 loop spans 16 amino acids. The CDR3 is CASSLEILRSTDTQYF. The CDR3 DNA follows: TGCGCCAGCAGCTTGGAGATTCTAAGGTCCACAGATACGCAGTATTTT. The variable domain in full, with the rest retrieved from reference TRBV5-1 and TRBJ2-3, is KAGVTQTPRYLIKTRGQQVTLSCSPISGHRSVSWYQQTPGQGLQFLFEYFSETQRNKGNFPGRFSGRQFSNSRSEMNVSTLELGDSALYLCASSLEILRSTDTQYFGPGTRLTVL.

This rearrangement joins TRBV4-3 to TRBJ2-2; D gene unclear. The CDR3 extends over 12 amino acids. V lost 5 bases and J 3 bases, leaving 4 bases between the germline ends. From germline, CDR1 is LGHNA and CDR2 YSLEER. The CDR3 is CASSYYTGELFF. The DNA of the CDR3 is TGCGCCAGCAGCTATTACACCGGGGAGCTGTTTTTT.

The chain uses TRBV12-3 or TRBV12-4 and TRBJ2-2; D uncertain. Deletions cut 9 bases from V and 3 bases from J, with 14 bases between. CDR3 length equals 14 residues. The CDR3 sequence is CASFGPGDTGELFF. The CDR3 coding sequence is TGTGCCAGTTTCGGCCCTGGAGACACCGGGGAGCTGTTTTTT.

This clonotype has a handful of counts. The chain carries TRBV5-1 and TRBJ1-2, with D uncertain. Between the trimmed V and J ends, which lost 5 bases and 5 bases, there was a span of 7 bases. The CDR3 totals 11 residues. CDR1 is SGHRS and CDR2 is YFSETQ in the germline V gene. In DNA, the CDR3 is TGCGCCAGCAGAGGGTTGTATGGCTACACCTTC. Its translation: CASRGLYGYTF.

V and J are TRBV9 and TRBJ2-7; D is unclear. CDR3 length: 13 residues. CDR1 is SGDLS, CDR2 YYNGEE, per germline. Trimming stripped 3 bases from V and 3 bases from J, with 10 bases between. As DNA, the CDR3 is TGTGCCAGCAGCGCCCGACTTGGCTACGAGCAGTACTTC. Translated, it gives CASSARLGYEQYF.

This clonotype was observed a handful of times. J is TRBJ1-1 and V is TRBV9; 8 nucleotides match TRBD1. The J segment lost 3 bases and the V segment lost 4 bases, leaving 8 bases of the junction unmatched. The CDR3 extends over 15 amino acids. In germline, CDR1 is SGDLS, CDR2 YYNGEE. CDR3 coding DNA: TGTGCCAGCAGCCCGCACAGGGGGGACGACACTGAAGCTTTCTTT. Translated: CASSPHRGDDTEAFF.

CDR3 amino acids: CASSHVLRGQGAYEQYF. The CDR3 DNA reads TGCGCCAGCAGCCATGTACTTAGGGGACAGGGGGCCTACGAGCAGTACTTC. V gene TRBV4-3 combines with J gene TRBJ2-7, with 11 bases that match TRBD1. The CDR3 is made up of 17 amino acids. V lost 3 bases and J lost 2; bases outside the gene matches: 9. Germline V CDR1 and CDR2: LGHNA, YSLEER.

This clonotype was seen a few times. This chain connects TRBV28 to TRBJ1-5, with a possible D match to TRBD1 (6 bases). Trimming shortened V by 4 bases and J by 4 bases, and 14 bases separated the two germline ends. The CDR3 consists of 15 residues. Germline values: CDR1 MDHEN, CDR2 SYDVKM. The CDR3 loop is CASSSSWGRNQPQHF. The CDR3 DNA is TGTGCCAGCAGTTCATCCTGGGGGCGAAATCAGCCCCAGCATTTT.

The chain recombines TRBV10-3 with TRBJ2-2; D unclear. The germline CDR1 and CDR2 sequences are ENHRY and SYGVKD. V shed 4 bases and J shed 4 bases, with 13 bases lying between them. This CDR3 is 15 amino acids long. CDR3 DNA sequence: TGTGCCATCAGTGGGAAGGGAACGGGCACCGGGGAGCTGTTTTTT. Protein sequence: CAISGKGTGTGELFF.

The rearrangement joins TRBV2 to TRBJ2-3, with a tentative D call TRBD2 (6 bases). Trimming left V 8 bases short and J 1 base short, with 19 bases between. CDR1 is SNHLY, CDR2 FYNNEI, per germline. This CDR3 is built from 16 residues. CDR3 loop: CASLRSSWRGTDTQYF. CDR3 in DNA: TGTGCCAGCTTAAGGTCAAGCTGGAGGGGCACAGATACGCAGTATTTT. The full variable domain, its missing parts supplied by reference TRBV2 and TRBJ2-3, is EPEVTQTPSHQVTQMGQEVILRCVPISNHLYFYWYRQILGQKVEFLVSFYNNEISEKSEIFDDQFSVERPDGSNFTLKIRSTKLEDSAMYFCASLRSSWRGTDTQYFGPGTRLTVL.

This clonotype was seen a handful of times. The chain joins TRBV5-4 to TRBJ2-1; D not certain. CDR1 and CDR2 (germline): SGHNT, YYREEE (reference sequence). The CDR3 spans 12 residues. V shed 1 base and J shed 5 bases, with 4 bases lying between them. The chain's CDR3 is CASSLRHNEQFF. The CDR3, as DNA: TGTGCCAGCAGCTTGCGTCACAATGAGCAGTTCTTC.

In this sample, this clonotype turned up a few times. The rearrangement uses TRBV9 and TRBJ2-1; TRBD2 aligns across 10 bases. The CDR3 has 18 amino acids. Looked up from germline, CDR1 is SGDLS and CDR2 is YYNGEE. With V trimmed by 4 bases and J by 1 base, 11 bases remained unmatched. The CDR3 here is CASSSRSLSGRSYNEQFF. CDR3 DNA: TGTGCCAGCAGCTCGCGGTCCCTTAGCGGGAGGTCCTACAATGAGCAGTTCTTC.

The chain employs TRBV12-3 or TRBV12-4 and TRBJ2-1, with 11 bases aligning to TRBD2. There are 16 residues in the CDR3. Trimming at V came to 5 bases and at J to 4 bases, leaving 7 bases not matched to a gene. The CDR3 nucleotides are TGTGCCAGCAGTCCGCACGGGACTAGCGGATACAATGAGCAGTTCTTC. The encoded protein is CASSPHGTSGYNEQFF.

The V gene is TRBV2, the J gene TRBJ2-5, with TRBD2 identical over 13 bases. Trimming cost V 6 bases and J 4 bases; bases outside gene matches: 11. The germline gives CDR1 SNHLY, CDR2 FYNNEI. This CDR3 comprises 17 residues. Written as DNA, the CDR3 is TGTGCCAGCAGCGGTACTAGCGGGGGGGCCGGGGGAGAGACCCAGTACTTC. Translating it yields CASSGTSGGAGGETQYF.